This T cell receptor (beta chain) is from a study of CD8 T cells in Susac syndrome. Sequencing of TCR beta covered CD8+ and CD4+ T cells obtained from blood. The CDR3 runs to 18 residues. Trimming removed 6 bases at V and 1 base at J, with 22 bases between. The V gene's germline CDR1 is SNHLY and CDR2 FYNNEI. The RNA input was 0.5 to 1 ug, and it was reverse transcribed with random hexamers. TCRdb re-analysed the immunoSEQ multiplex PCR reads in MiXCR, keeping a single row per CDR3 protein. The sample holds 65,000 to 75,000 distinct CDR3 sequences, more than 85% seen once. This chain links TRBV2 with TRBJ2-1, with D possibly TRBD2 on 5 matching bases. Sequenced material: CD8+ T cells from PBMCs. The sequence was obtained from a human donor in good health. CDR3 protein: CASRTSTAGLASYNEQFF. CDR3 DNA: TGTGCCAGCAGGACCTCAACGGCGGGCCTTGCTTCCTACAATGAGCAGTTCTTC. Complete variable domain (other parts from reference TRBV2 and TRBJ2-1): EPEVTQTPSHQVTQMGQEVILRCVPISNHLYFYWYRQILGQKVEFLVSFYNNEISEKSEIFDDQFSVERPDGSNFTLKIRSTKLEDSAMYFCASRTSTAGLASYNEQFFGPGTRLTVL.